The source of this TCR beta chain is a study of T cells after posttransplantation cyclophosphamide. This clone was counted a single time. The data were produced by immunoSEQ multiplex PCR, yet TCRdb's version contains in-frame clones alone and is incomplete. Here the sample spans more than 10,000 clones, around 83% being singletons. Looked up from germline, CDR1 is SGHRS and CDR2 is YFSETQ. CDR3 length: 14 residues. The trim removed 0 bases at V and 8 bases at J, leaving 7 bases unmatched. Sequencing input: memory CD4+ T cells sorted from PBMCs. This receptor was taken from a man in his forties or fifties in good health, CMV-negative, and a related stem cell transplant donor. The rearrangement links TRBV5-1 to TRBJ1-2; 7 bases are shared with TRBD1. CDR3 DNA: TGCGCCAGCAGCTTGGAGGGCCAGGGGGGCGGCTACACCTTC. This codes for CASSLEGQGGGYTF.